This TCR beta chain was recovered during a study of early T cells in non-severe SARS-CoV-2 infection (dated by TCRdb to the early 2020s). Study-wide context: TCR sequencing used bulk RNA from unsorted whole blood, so alpha and beta chains could not be paired. Beyond this particular receptor, the publication reports: VDJdb matching was skewed toward anti-spike CD8 responses and likely underestimated virus-specific expansions, missing private and CD4 specificities.

This clonotype was seen many times. Its antigen has not been determined. No base qualities exist here, and no much larger clone lies one base off it. Library prep was done by 5' RACE. The reads were generated on a NextSeq 500. The TCR library protocol attached unique molecular identifiers to individual cDNA molecules to correct for sequencing error and PCR bias. Both TCR alpha and beta chains were sequenced, and tight co-correlation was observed between alpha and beta sequence abundances in each sample. In the original analysis: Decombinator V4 was used to annotate the V gene, J gene and CDR3 of the TCR sequences. Expanded TCRs were defined as changing significantly between any two time points under a Poisson model with p below 0.0001. TCR abundances were normalised to the total number of TCRs sequenced per sample and were expressed as counts per million. TRAV1-2 paired with TRAJ12, TRAJ20 or TRAJ33 defined MAIT TCRs, while TRAV10 paired with TRAJ18 defined iNKT TCRs. VDJdb, accessed 1 November 2021, was searched for CMV, EBV and SARS-CoV-2 annotated TCRs, with TCRs annotated for multiple antigens excluded. The public reads were run again by TCRdb, first through fastp at Q25 and then through MiXCR, and only productive beta chains were kept. A single entry per CDR3 protein holds the most common genes and DNA from its merged rows. The V and J calls were determined by TCRdb, not by the authors. In all, the sample holds about 59,000 distinct CDR3 sequences, and 13% of those were seen once. The top ten constitute approximately 8.5% of the sample.

Set within a cohort of healthcare workers in London, UK, this nested case-control study involved weekly PCR testing of nasopharyngeal swabs along with blood sampling. Healthcare workers were recruited during the week of the UK lockdown, between 23 and 31 March 2020, and followed weekly for up to roughly 16 weeks. Its CDR3 holds 12 amino acids, cysteine through phenylalanine. Only the CDR3 portion is preserved as DNA: 36 bases, with reading frame beginning at the first base. From a lookup of the germline V gene, CDR1 and CDR2 are LGHNA and YSLEER. Relative to germline, V is 3 bases shorter and J is 4 bases shorter, with 3 bases between their ends.

The rearrangement joined TRBV4-3 to TRBJ2-2; the D segment cannot be called with confidence. The sample here was whole blood, taken at baseline. The sequence was obtained from an adult who was a healthcare worker with PCR-confirmed SARS-CoV-2 infection or an uninfected control (not recorded which). The DNA reads as follows: TGCGCCAGCAGCCAGCTCACCGGGGAGCTGTTTTTT. Its translation reads: CASSQLTGELFF.